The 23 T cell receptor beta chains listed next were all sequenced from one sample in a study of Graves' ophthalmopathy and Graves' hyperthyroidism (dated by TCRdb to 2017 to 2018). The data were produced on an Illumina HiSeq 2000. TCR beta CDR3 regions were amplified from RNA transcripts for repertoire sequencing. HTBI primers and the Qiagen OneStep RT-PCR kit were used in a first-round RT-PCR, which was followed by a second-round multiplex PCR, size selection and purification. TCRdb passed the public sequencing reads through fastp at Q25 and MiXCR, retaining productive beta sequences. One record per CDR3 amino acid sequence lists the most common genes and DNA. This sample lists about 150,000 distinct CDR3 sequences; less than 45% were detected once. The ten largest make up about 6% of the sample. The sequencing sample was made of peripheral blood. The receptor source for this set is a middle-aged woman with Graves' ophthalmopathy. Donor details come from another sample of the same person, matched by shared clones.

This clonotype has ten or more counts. The CDR3 loop reads CASSQAQNLNTEAFF. In DNA form, the CDR3 reads TGTGCCAGCAGCCAAGCGCAGAACTTGAACACTGAAGCTTTCTTT. This chain connects TRBV3-1 to TRBJ1-1, with D unresolved. Germline CDR1 and CDR2: LGHDT and YNNKEL (reference sequence). V was shortened by 1 base and J by 0 bases, with 9 bases between the two germline ends. The CDR3 covers 15 residues.

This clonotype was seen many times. Here the CDR3 DNA reads TGTGCCAGCAGCCAAGGGACTAGCGGGATCGGACCCTACGAGCAGTACTTC. Its translation: CASSQGTSGIGPYEQYF. The chain carries TRBV4-2 and TRBJ2-7; 12 bases align to TRBD2. The germline V gene encodes CDR1 LGHNA and CDR2 YNFKEQ. This CDR3 is 17 amino acids long. The ends lost 1 base at V and 2 bases at J; junction bases unmatched: 6.

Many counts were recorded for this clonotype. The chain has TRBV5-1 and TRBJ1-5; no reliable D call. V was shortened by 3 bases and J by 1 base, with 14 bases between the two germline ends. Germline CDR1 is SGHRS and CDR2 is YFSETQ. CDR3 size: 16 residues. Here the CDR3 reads CASSSGLSGSNQPQHF. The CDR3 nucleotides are TGCGCCAGCAGCTCCGGTTTGTCCGGGAGCAATCAGCCCCAGCATTTT.

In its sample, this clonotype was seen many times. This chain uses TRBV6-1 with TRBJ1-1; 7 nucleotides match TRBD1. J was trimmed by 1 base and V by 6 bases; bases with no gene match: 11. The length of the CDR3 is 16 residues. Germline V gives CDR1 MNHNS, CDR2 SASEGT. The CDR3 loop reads CASSAGTELSNTEAFF. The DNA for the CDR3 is TGTGCCAGCAGCGCCGGGACAGAGCTTTCGAACACTGAAGCTTTCTTT.

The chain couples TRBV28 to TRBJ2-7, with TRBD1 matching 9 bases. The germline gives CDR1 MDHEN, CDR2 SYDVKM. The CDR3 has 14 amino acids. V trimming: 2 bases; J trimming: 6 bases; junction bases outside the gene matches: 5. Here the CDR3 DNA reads TGTGCCAGCAGTTTACCCGGGACAGGGTCCGAGCAGTACTTC. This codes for CASSLPGTGSEQYF.

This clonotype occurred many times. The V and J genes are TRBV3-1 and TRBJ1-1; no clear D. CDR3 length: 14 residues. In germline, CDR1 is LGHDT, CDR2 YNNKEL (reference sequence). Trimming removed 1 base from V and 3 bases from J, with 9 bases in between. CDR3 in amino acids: CASSQVALHTEAFF. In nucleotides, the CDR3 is TGTGCCAGCAGCCAAGTGGCCTTACACACTGAAGCTTTCTTT. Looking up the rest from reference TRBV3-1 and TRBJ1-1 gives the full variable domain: DTAVSQTPKYLVTQMGNDKSIKCEQNLGHDTMYWYKQDSKKFLKIMFSYNNKELIINETVPNRFSPKSPDKAHLNLHINSLELGDSAVYFCASSQVALHTEAFFGQGTRLTVV.

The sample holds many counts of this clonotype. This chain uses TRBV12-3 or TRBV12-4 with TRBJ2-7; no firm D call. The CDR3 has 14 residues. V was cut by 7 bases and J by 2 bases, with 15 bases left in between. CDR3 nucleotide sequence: TGTGCCAGCACCTTCGGGCTCTCAGCCTACGAGCAGTACTTC. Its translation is CASTFGLSAYEQYF.

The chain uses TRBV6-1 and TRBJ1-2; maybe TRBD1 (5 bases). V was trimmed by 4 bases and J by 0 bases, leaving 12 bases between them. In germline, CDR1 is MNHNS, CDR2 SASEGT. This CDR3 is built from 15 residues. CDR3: CASSGDSPANYGYTF. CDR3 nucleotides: TGTGCCAGCAGTGGCGACAGTCCAGCTAACTATGGCTACACCTTC.

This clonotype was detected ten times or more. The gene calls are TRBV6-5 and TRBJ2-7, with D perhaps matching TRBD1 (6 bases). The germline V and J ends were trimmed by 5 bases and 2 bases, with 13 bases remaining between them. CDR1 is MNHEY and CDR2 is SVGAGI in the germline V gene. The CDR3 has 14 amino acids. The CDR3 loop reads CASSRDTRTYEQYF. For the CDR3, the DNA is TGTGCCAGCAGTAGGGACACGAGGACCTACGAGCAGTACTTC.

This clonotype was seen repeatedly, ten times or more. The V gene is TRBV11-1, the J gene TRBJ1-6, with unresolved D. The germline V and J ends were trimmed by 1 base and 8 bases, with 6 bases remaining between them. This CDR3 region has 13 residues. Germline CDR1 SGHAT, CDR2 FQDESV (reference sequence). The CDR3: CASSLDPYSPLHF. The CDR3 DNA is TGTGCCAGCAGCTTAGACCCCTATTCACCCCTCCACTTT. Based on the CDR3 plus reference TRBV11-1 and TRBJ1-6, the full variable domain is EAEVAQSPRYKITEKSQAVAFWCDPISGHATLYWYRQILGQGPELLVQFQDESVVDDSQLPKDRFSAERLKGVDSTLKIQPAELGDSAMYLCASSLDPYSPLHFGNGTRLTVT.

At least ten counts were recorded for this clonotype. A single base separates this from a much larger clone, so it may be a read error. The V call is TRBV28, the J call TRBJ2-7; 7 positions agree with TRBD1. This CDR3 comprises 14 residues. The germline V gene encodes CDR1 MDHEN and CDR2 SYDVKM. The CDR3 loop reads CASTTGTASYGQYF. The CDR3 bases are TGTGCCAGCACCACCGGGACAGCATCCTACGGGCAGTACTTC.

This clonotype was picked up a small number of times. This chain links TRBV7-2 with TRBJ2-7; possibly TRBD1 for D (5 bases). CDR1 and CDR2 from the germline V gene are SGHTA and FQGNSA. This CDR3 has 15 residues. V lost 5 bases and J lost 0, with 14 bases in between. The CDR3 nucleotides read TGTGCCAGCAGCGTTCGAAGGGGTATCTCCTACGAGCAGTACTTC. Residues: CASSVRRGISYEQYF. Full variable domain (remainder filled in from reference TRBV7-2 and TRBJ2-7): GAGVSQSPSNKVTEKGKDVELRCDPISGHTALYWYRQSLGQGLEFLIYFQGNSAPDKSGLPSDRFSAERTGGSVSTLTIQRTQQEDSAVYLCASSVRRGISYEQYFGPGTRLTVT.

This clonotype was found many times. The CDR3 spells CASSTTGARKGAQHF. Here the CDR3 DNA reads TGTGCCAGTAGCACTACAGGGGCCCGAAAGGGAGCCCAGCATTTT. The J gene is TRBJ1-5, the V gene TRBV19; 7 bases map to TRBD1. V was clipped by 6 bases and J by 11 bases; unmatched bases: 16. Germline V gene lookup returns CDR1 LNHDA and CDR2 SQIVND (reference sequence). The CDR3 length is 15 residues.

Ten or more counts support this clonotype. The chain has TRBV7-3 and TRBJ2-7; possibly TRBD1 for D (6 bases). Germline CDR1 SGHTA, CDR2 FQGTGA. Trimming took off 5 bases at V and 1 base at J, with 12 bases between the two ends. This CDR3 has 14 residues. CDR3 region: CASSRTDESYEQYF. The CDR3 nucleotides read TGTGCCAGCAGCCGGACAGACGAATCCTACGAGCAGTACTTC.

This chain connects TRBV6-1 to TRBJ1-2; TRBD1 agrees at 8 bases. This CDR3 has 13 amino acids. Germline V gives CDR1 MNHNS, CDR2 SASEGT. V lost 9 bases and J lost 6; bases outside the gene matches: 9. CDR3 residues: CASSGQVIDGYTF. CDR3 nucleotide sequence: TGTGCCAGTTCGGGACAGGTAATTGATGGCTACACCTTC.

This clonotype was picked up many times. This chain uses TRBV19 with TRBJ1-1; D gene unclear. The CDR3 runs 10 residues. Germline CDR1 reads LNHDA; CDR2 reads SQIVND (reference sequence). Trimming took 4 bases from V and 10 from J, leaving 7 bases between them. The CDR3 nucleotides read TGTGCCAGTAGTAGCCGCGGAGCTTTCTTT. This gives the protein CASSSRGAFF.

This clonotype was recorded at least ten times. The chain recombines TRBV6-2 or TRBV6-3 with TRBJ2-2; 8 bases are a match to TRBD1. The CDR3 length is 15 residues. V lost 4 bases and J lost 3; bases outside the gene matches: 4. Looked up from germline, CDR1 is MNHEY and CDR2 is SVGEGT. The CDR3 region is CASSSGQVYTGELFF. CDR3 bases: TGTGCCAGCAGTTCGGGACAGGTGTACACCGGGGAGCTGTTTTTT.

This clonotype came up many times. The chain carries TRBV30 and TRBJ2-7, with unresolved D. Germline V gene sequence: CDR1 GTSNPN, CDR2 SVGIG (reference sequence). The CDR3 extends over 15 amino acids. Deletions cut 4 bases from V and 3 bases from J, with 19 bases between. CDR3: CAWTPNPVGHYEQYF. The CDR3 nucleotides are TGTGCCTGGACGCCTAACCCCGTTGGGCACTACGAGCAGTACTTC.

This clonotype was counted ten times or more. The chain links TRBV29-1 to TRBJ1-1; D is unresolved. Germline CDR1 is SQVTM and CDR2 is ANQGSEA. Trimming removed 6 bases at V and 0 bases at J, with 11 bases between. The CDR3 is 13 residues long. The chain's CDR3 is CSVSVDMNTEAFF. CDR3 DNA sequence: TGCAGCGTCAGTGTTGACATGAACACTGAAGCTTTCTTT.

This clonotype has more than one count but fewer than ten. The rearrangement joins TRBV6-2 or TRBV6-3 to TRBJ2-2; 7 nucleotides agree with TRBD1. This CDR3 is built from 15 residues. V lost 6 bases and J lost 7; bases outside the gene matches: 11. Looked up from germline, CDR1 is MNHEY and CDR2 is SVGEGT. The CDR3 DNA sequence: TGTGCCAGCAGCCCCGACAGGGTGACGGTCGGGGAGCTGTTTTTT. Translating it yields CASSPDRVTVGELFF.

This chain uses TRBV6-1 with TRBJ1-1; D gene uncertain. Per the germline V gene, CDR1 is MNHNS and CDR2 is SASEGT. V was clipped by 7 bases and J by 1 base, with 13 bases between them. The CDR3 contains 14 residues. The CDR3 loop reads CASILKTPNTEAFF. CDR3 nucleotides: TGTGCCAGCATCCTTAAGACACCGAACACTGAAGCTTTCTTT.

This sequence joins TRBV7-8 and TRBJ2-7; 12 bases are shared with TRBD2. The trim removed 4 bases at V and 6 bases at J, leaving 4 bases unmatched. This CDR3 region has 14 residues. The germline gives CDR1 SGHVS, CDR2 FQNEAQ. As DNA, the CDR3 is TGTGCCAGCAGCTCCGGACTAGCGGGGAGCGAGCAGTACTTC. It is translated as CASSSGLAGSEQYF.

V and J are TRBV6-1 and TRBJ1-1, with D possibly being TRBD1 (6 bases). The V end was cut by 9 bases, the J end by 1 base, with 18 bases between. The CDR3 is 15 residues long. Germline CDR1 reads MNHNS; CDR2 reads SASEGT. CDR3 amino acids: CASGRRGASNTEAFF. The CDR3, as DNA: TGTGCCAGTGGACGACGGGGGGCCTCGAACACTGAAGCTTTCTTT.